The subject of this entry is one TCR beta chain. The sample comes from a study of shared clonotypes between healthy human individuals. CD45RO-negative, CCR7-positively selected cells formed the naive CD8 fraction, excluding terminally differentiated effector memory CD45RA+ cells. Sequencing used immunoSEQ multiplex PCR; TCRdb keeps in-frame clones, though not all of them. This table has under 600,000 clones, about 98% appearing once. Trimming removed 5 bases at V and 3 bases at J, with 11 bases between. CDR1 is SQVTM and CDR2 is ANQGSEA in the germline V gene. The length of the CDR3 is 13 residues. The chain is built from TRBV29-1 and TRBJ2-1, with D unclear. The clonotype comes from a man younger than 40 in good health. The sequencing sample was made of naive CD8+ T cells sorted from blood. The CDR3 sequence is CSVLLPDYNEQFF. The CDR3 coding sequence is TGCAGCGTTTTACTGCCAGACTACAATGAGCAGTTCTTC.